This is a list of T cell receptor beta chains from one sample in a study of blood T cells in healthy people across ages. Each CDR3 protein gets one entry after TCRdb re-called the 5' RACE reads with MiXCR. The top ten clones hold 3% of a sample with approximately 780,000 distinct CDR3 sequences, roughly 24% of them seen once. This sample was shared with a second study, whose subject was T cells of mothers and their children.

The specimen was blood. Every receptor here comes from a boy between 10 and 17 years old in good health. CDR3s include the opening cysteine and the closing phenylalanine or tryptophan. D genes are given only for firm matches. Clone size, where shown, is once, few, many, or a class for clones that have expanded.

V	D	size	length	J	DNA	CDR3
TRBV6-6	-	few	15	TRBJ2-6	TGTGCCAGTTGGGGGCCCAGCTCTGGGGCCAACGTCCTGACTTTC	CASWGPSSGANVLTF
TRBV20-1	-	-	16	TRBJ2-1	TGCAGTGCTAGAGATGGGGCCAGGGGCGGGGGCAATGAGCAGTTCTTC	CSARDGARGGGNEQFF
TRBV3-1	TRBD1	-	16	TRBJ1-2	TGTGCCAGCAGCCTCGGGACAGGGATTTTTGGGGATGGCTACACCTTC	CASSLGTGIFGDGYTF
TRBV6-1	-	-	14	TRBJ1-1	TGTGCCAGCAAGGTCCTGGGGATTGGCACTGAAGCTTTCTTT	CASKVLGIGTEAFF
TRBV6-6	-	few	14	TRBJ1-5	TGTGCCAGCAGTTACGGGGAGGCTAATCAGCCCCAGCATTTT	CASSYGEANQPQHF
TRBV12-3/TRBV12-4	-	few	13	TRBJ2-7	TGTGCCAGCAGTTCAGGAGAATCCTACGAGCAGTACTTC	CASSSGESYEQYF
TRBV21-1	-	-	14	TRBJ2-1	TGTGCCAGCAGCACTAGCGGGAGGGCCAATGAGCAGTTCTTC	CASSTSGRANEQFF
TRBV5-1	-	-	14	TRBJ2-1	TGCGCCAGCAGCTTGGCCTGGCCTTACAATGAGCAGTTCTTC	CASSLAWPYNEQFF
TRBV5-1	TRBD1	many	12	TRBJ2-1	TGCGCCAGCGGGACAGGGTACAATGAGCAGTTCTTC	CASGTGYNEQFF
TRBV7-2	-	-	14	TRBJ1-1	TGTGCCAGCAGCTTAGTTCCGGCGAACACTGAAGCTTTCTTT	CASSLVPANTEAFF
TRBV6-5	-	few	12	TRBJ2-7	TGTGCCAGCAGAGCAATCTCCTACGAGCAGTACTTC	CASRAISYEQYF
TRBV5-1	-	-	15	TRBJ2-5	TGCGCCAGCAGCTTACAGGGCAGCTTCCAAGAGACCCAGTACTTC	CASSLQGSFQETQYF
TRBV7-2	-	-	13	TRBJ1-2	TGTGCCGGCAGCCTAGGACGGAACTATGGCTACACCTTC	CAGSLGRNYGYTF
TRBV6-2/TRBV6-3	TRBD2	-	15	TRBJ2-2	TGTACCAGCGGCAGCCAGCGGGGTTTCACCGGGGAGCTGCTTTTT	CTSGSQRGFTGELLF
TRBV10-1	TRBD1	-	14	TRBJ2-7	TGCGCCAGCACCCACAGGGGACATCCCTACGAGCAGTACTTC	CASTHRGHPYEQYF
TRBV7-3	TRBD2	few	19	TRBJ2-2	TGTGCCAGCAGCTTAAATCCCCATACGCGGGGGGGCTTGGCCGGGGAGCTGTTTTTT	CASSLNPHTRGGLAGELFF
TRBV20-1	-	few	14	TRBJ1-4	TGCAGTGCTAGCGGGGGGGAGTTGAGGGAAAAACTGTTTTTT	CSASGGELREKLFF